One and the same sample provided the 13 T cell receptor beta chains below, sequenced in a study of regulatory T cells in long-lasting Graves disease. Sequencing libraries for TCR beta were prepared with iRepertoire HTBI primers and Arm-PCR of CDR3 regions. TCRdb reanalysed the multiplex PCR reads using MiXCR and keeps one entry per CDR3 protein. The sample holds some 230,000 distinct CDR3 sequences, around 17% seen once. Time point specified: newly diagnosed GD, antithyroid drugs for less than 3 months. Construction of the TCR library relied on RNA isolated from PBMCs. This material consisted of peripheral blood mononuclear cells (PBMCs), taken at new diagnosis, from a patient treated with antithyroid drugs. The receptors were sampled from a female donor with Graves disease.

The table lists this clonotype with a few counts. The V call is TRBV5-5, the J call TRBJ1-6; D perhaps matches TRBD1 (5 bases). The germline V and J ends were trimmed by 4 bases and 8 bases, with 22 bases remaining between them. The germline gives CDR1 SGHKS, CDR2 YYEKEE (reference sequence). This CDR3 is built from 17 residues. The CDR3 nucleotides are TGTGCCAGCAGCCTGATAGACAGACACCGTGGGGATTCACCCCTCCACTTT. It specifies CASSLIDRHRGDSPLHF.

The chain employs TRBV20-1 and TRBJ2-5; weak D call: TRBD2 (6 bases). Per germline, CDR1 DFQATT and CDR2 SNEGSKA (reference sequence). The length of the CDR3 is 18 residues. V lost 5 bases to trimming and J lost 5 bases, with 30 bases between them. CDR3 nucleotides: TGCAGTGCTGAAAGTATCGGTTCGCGGGAATATTCGTGGGAGACCCAGTACTTC. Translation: CSAESIGSREYSWETQYF.

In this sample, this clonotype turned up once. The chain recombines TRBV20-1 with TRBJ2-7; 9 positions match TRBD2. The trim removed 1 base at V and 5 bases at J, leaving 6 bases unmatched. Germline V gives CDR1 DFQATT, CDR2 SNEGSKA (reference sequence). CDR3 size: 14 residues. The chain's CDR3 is CSARGGTSPNEQYF. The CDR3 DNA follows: TGCAGTGCTAGAGGCGGGACTAGCCCTAACGAGCAGTACTTC.

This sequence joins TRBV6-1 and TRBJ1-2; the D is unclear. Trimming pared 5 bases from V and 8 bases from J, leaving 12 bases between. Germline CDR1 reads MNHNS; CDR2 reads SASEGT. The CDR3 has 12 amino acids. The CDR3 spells CASSRVREGYTF. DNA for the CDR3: TGTGCCAGCAGTAGGGTACGGGAAGGCTACACCTTC.

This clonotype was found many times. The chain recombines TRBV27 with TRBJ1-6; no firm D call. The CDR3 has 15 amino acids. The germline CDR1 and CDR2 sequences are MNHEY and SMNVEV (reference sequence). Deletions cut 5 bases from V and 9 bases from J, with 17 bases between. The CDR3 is CASSTPGYNGSPLHF. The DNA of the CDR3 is TGTGCCAGCAGTACCCCGGGGTATAATGGTTCACCCCTCCACTTT.

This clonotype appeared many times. Here the CDR3 DNA reads TGTGCCAGCAGCCGACTCCCGGGACAGGGACCAGATACGCAGTATTTT. Translated, it gives CASSRLPGQGPDTQYF. The chain carries TRBV7-3 and TRBJ2-3; 9 bases agree with TRBD1. Trimming took 5 bases from V and 4 from J; bases not matched to a gene: 10. The CDR3 length is 16 residues. Per germline, CDR1 SGHTA and CDR2 FQGTGA.

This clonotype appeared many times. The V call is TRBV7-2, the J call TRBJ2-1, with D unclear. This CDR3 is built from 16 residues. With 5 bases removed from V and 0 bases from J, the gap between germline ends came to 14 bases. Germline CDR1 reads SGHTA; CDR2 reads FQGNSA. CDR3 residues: CASSPARGGSYNEQFF. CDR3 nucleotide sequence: TGTGCCAGCAGCCCGGCCCGAGGTGGCTCCTACAATGAGCAGTTCTTC. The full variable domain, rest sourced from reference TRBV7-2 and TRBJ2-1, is GAGVSQSPSNKVTEKGKDVELRCDPISGHTALYWYRQSLGQGLEFLIYFQGNSAPDKSGLPSDRFSAERTGGSVSTLTIQRTQQEDSAVYLCASSPARGGSYNEQFFGPGTRLTVL.

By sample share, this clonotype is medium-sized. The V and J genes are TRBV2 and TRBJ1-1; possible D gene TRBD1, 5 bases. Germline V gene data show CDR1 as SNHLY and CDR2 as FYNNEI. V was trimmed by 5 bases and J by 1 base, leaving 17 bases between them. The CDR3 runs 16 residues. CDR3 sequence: CASSPGPQTTNTEAFF. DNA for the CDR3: TGTGCCAGCAGTCCGGGACCCCAGACCACGAACACTGAAGCTTTCTTT.

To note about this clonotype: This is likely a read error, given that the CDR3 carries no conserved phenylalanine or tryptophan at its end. CDR3 loop: CASSPSSGYEQYS. In DNA, the CDR3 is TGTGCCAGCAGCCCCTCATCTGGTTACGAGCAGTACTCC. This chain connects TRBV12-3 or TRBV12-4 to TRBJ2-7; the D is unclear. Trimming removed 6 bases from V and 4 bases from J, with 13 bases in between. This CDR3 spans 13 amino acids.

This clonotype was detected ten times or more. The CDR3 region has the DNA TGTGCCAGTAGTATCGGGGGAAGGATTGAGCAGTTCTTC. The encoded protein is CASSIGGRIEQFF. This sequence joins TRBV19 and TRBJ2-1; a weak D match, TRBD2 (6 bases). CDR3 size: 13 residues. The ends were cut back, 3 bases at V and 9 bases at J, with 12 bases in the middle. Per the germline V gene, CDR1 is LNHDA and CDR2 is SQIVND (reference sequence).

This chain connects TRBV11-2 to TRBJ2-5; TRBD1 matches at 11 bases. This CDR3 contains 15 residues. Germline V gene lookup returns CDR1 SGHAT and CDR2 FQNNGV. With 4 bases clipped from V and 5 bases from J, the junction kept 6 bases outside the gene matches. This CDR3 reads CASSSGQGEYETQYF. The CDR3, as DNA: TGTGCCAGCAGCTCGGGACAGGGGGAATATGAGACCCAGTACTTC.

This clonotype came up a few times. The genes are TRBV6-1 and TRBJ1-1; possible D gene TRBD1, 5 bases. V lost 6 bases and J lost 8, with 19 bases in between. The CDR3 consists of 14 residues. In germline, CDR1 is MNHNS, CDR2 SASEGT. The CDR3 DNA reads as TGTGCCAGCAGCGCCCTGGGCAGAGGGACCGAAGCTTTCTTT. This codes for CASSALGRGTEAFF.

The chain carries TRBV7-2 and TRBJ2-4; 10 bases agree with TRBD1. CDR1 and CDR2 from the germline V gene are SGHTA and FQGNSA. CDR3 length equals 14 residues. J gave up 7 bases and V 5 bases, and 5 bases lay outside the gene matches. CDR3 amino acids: CASSVTGGANIQYF. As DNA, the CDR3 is TGTGCCAGCAGCGTGACAGGGGGCGCGAACATTCAGTACTTC.